This entry lists 26 T cell receptor beta chains sequenced from one sample in a study of cytomegalovirus exposure and HLA in healthy donors. Primers for the PCR totalled 60 Vbeta and 13 Jbeta. Data came from immunoSEQ multiplex PCR; TCRdb stores just in-frame clones and leaves some out. The sample includes 120,000 or so clones, roughly 70% of them seen just once. The sample taken for sequencing was PBMCs. Receptors were obtained from a woman aged 40 to 50 in good health and CMV-seronegative.

V gene TRBV2 combines with J gene TRBJ2-3, with 13 bases identical to TRBD2. This CDR3 contains 16 residues. Germline trimming cut 5 bases from V and 5 bases from J; bases unmatched to any gene: 7. CDR1 and CDR2 from the germline V gene are SNHLY and FYNNEI. The CDR3 DNA follows: TGTGCCAGCAGTCCGACTAGCGGGAGGCGGGGAGATACGCAGTATTTT. It yields the protein CASSPTSGRRGDTQYF.

CDR3 coding DNA: TGTGCCAGCAGTTGGGGGACACGGACCTCTGGAAACACCATATATTTT. Encoded protein: CASSWGTRTSGNTIYF. The chain combines TRBV9 with TRBJ1-3; D may be TRBD1 (6 bases). CDR1 is SGDLS, CDR2 YYNGEE, per germline. There are 16 residues in the CDR3. Trimming stripped 5 bases from V and 0 bases from J, with 15 bases between.

The chain links TRBV5-4 to TRBJ2-3, with 13 bases fitting TRBD2. There are 17 residues in the CDR3. Germline V CDR1 and CDR2: SGHNT, YYREEE (reference sequence). After removal of 4 bases from V and 2 bases from J, the junction contained 7 bases not matched to a gene. The CDR3 reads CASSQRLAGGYTDTQYF. The CDR3 nucleotides read TGTGCCAGCAGCCAACGACTAGCGGGAGGATACACAGATACGCAGTATTTT.

This clone was observed a single time. V is TRBV21-1 and J is TRBJ1-4; the table names TRBD1, a call not compared with the DNA. TRBV21-1 represents a pseudogene. This CDR3 has 13 residues. For the CDR3, the DNA is TGTGCCAGCAGCACCGGACCTCAGGGGGAACTGTTTTTT. It specifies CASSTGPQGELFF.

V and J are TRBV28 and TRBJ2-7; D is unclear. V lost 7 bases to trimming and J lost 0 bases, with 13 bases between them. CDR1 and CDR2 from the germline V gene are MDHEN and SYDVKM. The CDR3 loop spans 14 amino acids. CDR3: CASTSLSISYEQYF. DNA for the CDR3: TGTGCCAGCACCTCCCTATCCATCTCCTACGAGCAGTACTTC.

The chain combines TRBV9 with TRBJ1-1; 7 nucleotides align to TRBD1. The CDR3 spans 15 residues. The germline gives CDR1 SGDLS, CDR2 YYNGEE. The V segment lost 0 bases and the J segment 4 bases; nucleotides outside the gene matches: 6. CDR3 in amino acids: CASSVGGRGATEAFF. The DNA of the CDR3 is TGTGCCAGCAGCGTAGGGGGCAGGGGGGCCACTGAAGCTTTCTTT.

The V gene is TRBV11-2, the J gene TRBJ2-5; D might be TRBD1 (5 bases). Germline CDR1 and CDR2: SGHAT and FQNNGV. This CDR3 contains 12 residues. Trimming cost V 5 bases and J 5 bases, with 9 bases left between them. The CDR3 spells CASSPGRETQYF. CDR3 nucleotides: TGTGCCAGCAGCCCAGGGCGGGAGACCCAGTACTTC.

The chain employs TRBV4-3 and TRBJ1-4, with 7 nucleotides matching TRBD1. Germline CDR1 reads LGHNA; CDR2 reads YSLEER. The V segment lost 4 bases and the J segment 9 bases; nucleotides outside the gene matches: 8. This CDR3 is 14 amino acids long. Here the CDR3 DNA reads TGCGCCAGCAGCCCCGACAGGGATTATAAAAAACTGTTTTTT. Its translation is CASSPDRDYKKLFF.

This chain connects TRBV4-3 to TRBJ1-6, with D tentatively TRBD1 (5 bases). Trimming removed 1 base at V and 7 bases at J, with 8 bases between. CDR3 length equals 14 residues. The germline V gene has CDR1 LGHNA and CDR2 YSLEER. The CDR3 loop reads CASSQAGQNSPLHF. CDR3 DNA: TGCGCCAGCAGCCAAGCAGGGCAGAATTCACCCCTCCACTTT.

J is TRBJ1-4 and V is TRBV10-3; D uncertain. The CDR3 extends over 11 amino acids. V lost 10 bases to trimming and J lost 7 bases, with 10 bases between them. Germline-derived CDR1 and CDR2 are ENHRY and SYGVKD. The CDR3 coding sequence is TGTGCCACTCGGGATCGTGAAAAACTGTTTTTT. Its protein product is CATRDREKLFF.

This clone is medium-sized by share. The chain links TRBV28 to TRBJ2-7; a weak D match, TRBD2 (5 bases). V was trimmed by 7 bases and J by 6 bases, leaving 19 bases between them. The CDR3 runs to 14 residues. Germline V gene lookup returns CDR1 MDHEN and CDR2 SYDVKM. The CDR3, as DNA: TGTGCCAGCACCGCCGGGTCCGGGATGGCCGAGCAGTACTTC. It is translated as CASTAGSGMAEQYF.

This chain uses TRBV21-1 with TRBJ2-7; the table's D call of TRBD1 was not tested on the DNA. TRBV21-1 represents a pseudogene. The CDR3 covers 12 residues. The CDR3 DNA reads TGTGCCAGCAAAAGGGGTACCTACGAGCAGTACTTC. Translation: CASKRGTYEQYF.

The chain links TRBV7-8 to TRBJ1-5; possible D gene TRBD1, 6 bases. The CDR3 loop spans 16 amino acids. Germline loops: CDR1 SGHVS, CDR2 FQNEAQ. Trimming left V 5 bases short and J 5 bases short, with 19 bases between. The DNA for the CDR3 is TGTGCCAGCAGCCTCCTCCCACAGGGAATCGATCAGCCCCAGCATTTT. Translating gives CASSLLPQGIDQPQHF.

Comments on this clone: Other DNA sequences within the sample encode an identical CDR3. The rearrangement joins TRBV5-4 to TRBJ1-2, with unresolved D. This CDR3 has 16 residues. Deletions cut 5 bases from V and 6 bases from J, with 23 bases between. From germline, CDR1 is SGHNT and CDR2 YYREEE (reference sequence). The CDR3 region is CASRTLGAPFRDGYTF. CDR3 DNA: TGTGCCAGCAGGACCCTGGGAGCTCCCTTTAGAGATGGCTACACCTTC. The whole variable domain, filled in from reference TRBV5-4 and TRBJ1-2, reads ETGVTQSPTHLIKTRGQQVTLRCSSQSGHNTVSWYQQALGQGPQFIFQYYREEENGRGNFPPRFSGLQFPNYSSELNVNALELDDSALYLCASRTLGAPFRDGYTFGSGTRLTVV.

The rearrangement links TRBV5-6 to TRBJ1-2, with D perhaps TRBD1 (6 bases). Trimming took off 3 bases at V and 3 bases at J, with 12 bases between the two ends. The CDR3 spans 14 residues. CDR1 is SGHDT and CDR2 is YYEEEE in the germline V gene. CDR3 sequence (DNA): TGTGCCAGCAGCTCTGGCAGGGGCCACTATGGCTACACCTTC. This translates into CASSSGRGHYGYTF.

This clone was counted only a few times. The V gene is TRBV7-9, the J gene TRBJ2-1; 12 bases match TRBD2. CDR1 and CDR2 from the germline V gene are SEHNR and FQNEAQ (reference sequence). Losses at the gene ends were 5 bases for V and 3 bases for J; bases not matched to a gene: 14. This CDR3 spans 19 amino acids. The chain's CDR3 is CASSPAGPSGGAGYNEQFF. CDR3 DNA: TGTGCCAGCAGCCCGGCCGGTCCTAGCGGGGGGGCTGGCTACAATGAGCAGTTCTTC. The full variable domain, in which reference TRBV7-9 and TRBJ2-1 provide the parts outside the CDR3, is DTGVSQNPRHKITKRGQNVTFRCDPISEHNRLYWYRQTLGQGPEFLTYFQNEAQLEKSRLLSDRFSAERPKGSFSTLEIQRTEQGDSAMYLCASSPAGPSGGAGYNEQFFGPGTRLTVL.

The V gene is TRBV27, the J gene TRBJ2-7; 14 positions match TRBD2. The CDR3 loop spans 15 amino acids. V lost 6 bases and J lost 4; bases outside the gene matches: 5. Germline-derived CDR1 and CDR2 are MNHEY and SMNVEV (reference sequence). The CDR3 loop reads CASSRGLAGAYEQYF. CDR3 coding DNA: TGTGCCAGCAGCAGGGGACTAGCGGGAGCGTACGAGCAGTACTTC.

CDR3 sequence (DNA): TGTGCCACGGAGGGGAGCAACTATGGCTACACCTTC. It codes for CATEGSNYGYTF. This rearrangement joins TRBV6-5 to TRBJ1-2, with D possibly TRBD1 on 5 matching bases. Trimming removed 10 bases at V and 2 bases at J, with 11 bases between. The CDR3 loop spans 12 amino acids. Germline loops: CDR1 MNHEY, CDR2 SVGAGI.

The rearrangement links TRBV11-2 to TRBJ1-2; 10 bases line up with TRBD1. The CDR3 spans 15 residues. V gave up 4 bases and J gave up 0 bases; unmatched junction bases: 2. CDR1 and CDR2 (germline): SGHAT, FQNNGV. The CDR3 nucleotides are TGTGCCAGCAGCTGGGGACAGGGGTCTAACTATGGCTACACCTTC. Translation gives CASSWGQGSNYGYTF.

V is TRBV2 and J is TRBJ1-6; D uncertain. Trimming took 6 bases from V and 7 from J, leaving 16 bases between them. Per the germline V gene, CDR1 is SNHLY and CDR2 is FYNNEI. The CDR3 has 15 amino acids. The CDR3 spells CASRLNGSPNSPLHF. The CDR3 nucleotides read TGTGCCAGCAGACTCAACGGGAGCCCAAATTCACCCCTCCACTTT. Combining the CDR3 with reference TRBV2 and TRBJ1-6 gives the whole variable domain EPEVTQTPSHQVTQMGQEVILRCVPISNHLYFYWYRQILGQKVEFLVSFYNNEISEKSEIFDDQFSVERPDGSNFTLKIRSTKLEDSAMYFCASRLNGSPNSPLHFGNGTRLTVT.

This chain links TRBV4-2 with TRBJ1-3; D is ambiguous. The CDR3 runs 17 residues. Germline-derived CDR1 and CDR2 are LGHNA and YNFKEQ. The V gene lost 0 bases and the J gene lost 0 bases, with 12 bases spanning the gap. Here the CDR3 DNA reads TGTGCCAGCAGCCAAGATTTCGGAGGCGCCTCTGGAAACACCATATATTTT. This translates into CASSQDFGGASGNTIYF.

In this sample, this clone turned up a few times. The rearrangement uses TRBV4-1 and TRBJ1-4, with D possibly matching TRBD1 (5 bases). This CDR3 has 15 residues. Trimming pared 4 bases from V and 5 bases from J, leaving 14 bases between. CDR1 MGHRA and CDR2 YSYEKL come from the germline V gene. The CDR3: CASSRSSTGNEKLFF. CDR3 DNA sequence: TGCGCCAGCAGCCGAAGCTCAACAGGAAATGAAAAACTGTTTTTT.

The chain is built from TRBV18 and TRBJ2-7, with 9 nucleotides matching TRBD1. J gave up 5 bases and V 3 bases, and 2 bases lay outside the gene matches. The CDR3 is made up of 13 amino acids. The germline CDR1 and CDR2 sequences are KGHSH and LQKENI. The CDR3 loop reads CASSPGQGHEQYF. Here the CDR3 DNA reads TGTGCCAGCTCACCGGGACAGGGTCACGAGCAGTACTTC.

In this sample, this clone turned up a few times. The chain uses TRBV5-1 and TRBJ2-7; 8 positions match TRBD2. Per the germline V gene, CDR1 is SGHRS and CDR2 is YFSETQ. Unmatched junction bases numbered 7, after V lost 4 bases and J lost 1 base. This CDR3 spans 15 amino acids. DNA for the CDR3: TGCGCCAGCAGCCCGGGGGGGGTTATGTCCTACGAGCAGTACTTC. Its translation: CASSPGGVMSYEQYF. The entire variable domain, with the rest obtained from reference TRBV5-1 and TRBJ2-7, is as follows: KAGVTQTPRYLIKTRGQQVTLSCSPISGHRSVSWYQQTPGQGLQFLFEYFSETQRNKGNFPGRFSGRQFSNSRSEMNVSTLELGDSALYLCASSPGGVMSYEQYFGPGTRLTVT.

The chain couples TRBV2 to TRBJ2-1; 9 bases match TRBD2. V trimming: 7 bases; J trimming: 4 bases; junction bases outside the gene matches: 8. Germline values: CDR1 SNHLY, CDR2 FYNNEI. This CDR3 spans 15 amino acids. CDR3 sequence reads: CASTPTTSGYNEQFF. CDR3 DNA sequence: TGTGCCAGCACCCCGACGACTAGCGGTTACAATGAGCAGTTCTTC.

The genes are TRBV7-9 and TRBJ1-1; TRBD1 matches at 8 bases. Germline CDR1 and CDR2: SEHNR and FQNEAQ (reference sequence). The V segment lost 5 bases and the J segment 5 bases; nucleotides outside the gene matches: 7. This CDR3 spans 14 amino acids. CDR3 in amino acids: CASSPQGARTEAFF. The CDR3 DNA reads as TGTGCCAGCAGCCCGCAGGGGGCGCGGACTGAAGCTTTCTTT.